The 27 T cell receptor beta chains below all came from one sample that was sequenced in a study of blood T cells in healthy people across ages. The authors ran a second PCR of 7 to 11 cycles using a sample-barcoded 5' primer and a J-beta primer mix. MiXCR was run by TCRdb on the 5' RACE reads, yielding one entry per CDR3 protein. The sample records hundreds of thousands of distinct CDR3 sequences, around 50% being singletons. Sequenced material: blood. The receptors originated from a woman of 80 years or more in good health.

In its sample, this clonotype was seen many times. CDR3 in DNA: TGTGCCAGCAGTTTCAGCGGGAGGGTGTACTTC. Its translation: CASSFSGRVYF. This chain joins TRBV12-3 or TRBV12-4 and TRBJ2-7; 10 nucleotides align to TRBD2. CDR3 length: 11 residues. With 3 bases clipped from V and 12 bases from J, the junction kept 2 bases outside the gene matches.

To note about this clonotype: Possible read error: a much larger clone is one base away. This sequence joins TRBV24-1 and TRBJ2-1; no firm D call. The V end was cut by 3 bases, the J end by 8 bases, with 7 bases between. The CDR3 length is 12 residues. Per the germline V gene, CDR1 is KGHDR and CDR2 is SFDVKD. For the CDR3, the DNA is TGTGCCACCAGTGATCGTAGAGATGAGCAGTTCTTC. This codes for CATSDRRDEQFF.

V and J are TRBV13 and TRBJ2-5; 9 bases agree with TRBD1. CDR1 and CDR2 from the germline V gene are PRHDT and FYEKMQ (reference sequence). The CDR3 is made up of 15 amino acids. Trimming took 4 bases from V and 2 from J; bases not matched to a gene: 5. The CDR3 loop reads CASSSYRGQQETQYF. The DNA of the CDR3 is TGTGCCAGCAGCTCATACAGGGGGCAACAAGAGACCCAGTACTTC.

As regards this clonotype: This may come from a read error, since a much larger clone is one base off. This chain connects TRBV5-1 to TRBJ2-7; TRBD1 matches 8 bases. Germline V gene data show CDR1 as SGHRS and CDR2 as YFSETQ. V trimming: 7 bases; J trimming: 1 base; junction bases outside the gene matches: 4. This CDR3 comprises 13 residues. CDR3 sequence: CASGWTGSYEQYF. The CDR3 DNA reads as TGCGCCAGCGGCTGGACAGGGTCCTACGAGCAGTACTTC.

The chain links TRBV7-8 to TRBJ1-6; 7 nucleotides line up with TRBD1. Looked up from germline, CDR1 is SGHVS and CDR2 is FQNEAQ. The trim removed 5 bases at V and 5 bases at J, leaving 3 bases unmatched. The CDR3 runs 14 residues. The CDR3 loop reads CASSPGGNNSPLHF. The CDR3 DNA reads as TGTGCCAGCAGCCCAGGGGGAAATAATTCACCCCTCCACTTT. The full variable domain, in which reference TRBV7-8 and TRBJ1-6 provide the parts outside the CDR3, is GAGVSQSPRYKVAKRGQDVALRCDPISGHVSLFWYQQALGQGPEFLTYFQNEAQLDKSGLPSDRFFAERPEGSVSTLKIQRTQQEDSAVYLCASSPGGNNSPLHFGNGTRLTVT.

This clonotype was seen a few times. The chain joins TRBV7-9 to TRBJ2-5, with D possibly matching TRBD2 (6 bases). This CDR3 spans 19 amino acids. The V gene lost 6 bases and the J gene lost 5 bases, with 31 bases spanning the gap. Germline loops: CDR1 SEHNR, CDR2 FQNEAQ (reference sequence). The CDR3 sequence: CASSPYSGYSRIAEETQYF. CDR3 nucleotide sequence: TGTGCCAGCAGTCCCTATTCAGGTTATAGTCGTATAGCGGAGGAGACCCAGTACTTC.

Notes on this clonotype: This could be a read error, since a much larger clone is one nucleotide away. V usage is TRBV29-1 and J usage is TRBJ2-5; the D gene is possibly TRBD2 (6 bases). Germline V gene lookup returns CDR1 SQVTM and CDR2 ANQGSEA. This CDR3 spans 12 amino acids. CDR3 in DNA: TGCAGTACCGGGAGCGGCGGCAATGAGCAGTACTTC. Amino acid sequence: CSTGSGGNEQYF.

V gene TRBV20-1 combines with J gene TRBJ1-3, with 7 bases fitting TRBD1. This CDR3 has 18 residues. With V trimmed by 0 bases and J by 2 bases, 13 bases remained unmatched. Germline values: CDR1 DFQATT, CDR2 SNEGSKA (reference sequence). In DNA, the CDR3 is TGCAGTGCTAGAGATACCGCCGGGACAGCAAAAACTGGAAACACCATATATTTT. Protein sequence: CSARDTAGTAKTGNTIYF.

A note on this clonotype: This clone may be a read error of a much larger clone one base away. The chain is built from TRBV4-1 and TRBJ2-4, with D maybe TRBD1 (9 bases). Judging by the DNA end, TRBJ2-7 fits better; the J call may be wrong. Looked up from germline, CDR1 is MGHRA and CDR2 is YSYEKL. This CDR3 spans 18 amino acids. The CDR3 sequence is CAGSQEFGRGTGIYEQYF. The CDR3 region has the DNA TGCGCCGGCAGCCAAGAGTTCGGGAGGGGGACAGGGATCTACGAGCAGTACTTC.

This clonotype has at least ten counts. DNA for the CDR3: TGCAGCGTCGGGGACTACTCCTACAATGAGCAGTTCTTC. It is translated as CSVGDYSYNEQFF. This sequence joins TRBV29-1 and TRBJ2-1, with 7 positions matching TRBD2. There are 13 residues in the CDR3. Trimming at V came to 6 bases and at J to 0 bases, leaving 2 bases not matched to a gene. Germline V gene data show CDR1 as SQVTM and CDR2 as ANQGSEA.

Concerning this clonotype: One end of the junction is discordant with germline, which a read error may explain. This CDR3 is CASSFWLSTDMQYF. CDR3 nucleotide sequence: TGTGCCAGCAGTTTTTGGCTGAGCACAGATATGCAGTATTTT. The rearrangement uses TRBV27 and TRBJ2-3; no firm D call. This CDR3 is built from 14 residues. Germline CDR1 and CDR2: MNHEY and SMNVEV (reference sequence).

The table lists this clonotype with a count of one. This sequence joins TRBV20-1 and TRBJ2-5; 14 bases map to TRBD2. This CDR3 is 17 amino acids long. Trimming at V came to 5 bases and at J to 11 bases, leaving 19 bases not matched to a gene. Germline CDR1 is DFQATT and CDR2 is SNEGSKA (reference sequence). Here the CDR3 DNA reads TGCAGTGCTTTTATTCCACCGGGACTAGCGGGGGTCAATGAGCAGTACTTC. Its protein is CSAFIPPGLAGVNEQYF.

The chain has TRBV25-1 and TRBJ2-5, with D unclear. V lost 4 bases and J lost 3, with 12 bases in between. Germline lookup yields CDR1 MGHDK and CDR2 SYGVNS. The CDR3 covers 14 residues. The CDR3 DNA is TGTGCCAGCAGTGCCCACGGCACTAAAGAGACCCAGTACTTC. It encodes CASSAHGTKETQYF.

This clonotype was recorded many times. The chain carries TRBV7-8 and TRBJ2-1; TRBD2 matches 8 bases. Trimming took 1 base from V and 2 from J; bases not matched to a gene: 4. CDR1 SGHVS and CDR2 FQNEAQ come from the germline V gene. The CDR3 runs to 16 residues. The CDR3: CASSLEAGGTYNEQFF. CDR3 in DNA: TGTGCCAGCAGCTTAGAGGCGGGGGGAACCTACAATGAGCAGTTCTTC. The full variable domain, with the rest looked up from reference TRBV7-8 and TRBJ2-1, is GAGVSQSPRYKVAKRGQDVALRCDPISGHVSLFWYQQALGQGPEFLTYFQNEAQLDKSGLPSDRFFAERPEGSVSTLKIQRTQQEDSAVYLCASSLEAGGTYNEQFFGPGTRLTVL.

This clonotype was recorded many times. The chain links TRBV7-2 to TRBJ2-7; 7 nucleotides line up with TRBD2. This CDR3 has 16 amino acids. Trimming removed 5 bases from V and 1 base from J; junction bases left unmatched: 11. Germline V gene data show CDR1 as SGHTA and CDR2 as FQGNSA. The CDR3: CASSPGREKGSYEQYF. DNA for the CDR3: TGTGCCAGCAGCCCTGGGCGGGAGAAGGGATCCTACGAGCAGTACTTC.

The rearrangement joins TRBV13 to TRBJ2-7; 9 bases agree with TRBD1. This CDR3 region has 15 residues. CDR1 and CDR2 from the germline V gene are PRHDT and FYEKMQ (reference sequence). Unmatched junction bases numbered 7, after V lost 4 bases and J lost 3 bases. The CDR3 DNA sequence: TGTGCCAGCAGCTCCAGAGGGACAGGGATCTACGAGCAGTACTTC. It yields the protein CASSSRGTGIYEQYF.

The rearrangement links TRBV14 to TRBJ2-1; TRBD2 matches 8 bases. Germline values: CDR1 SGHDN, CDR2 FVKESK. The CDR3 runs to 15 residues. J lost 7 bases, V lost 1 base, and 6 bases had no gene match. The CDR3, as DNA: TGTGCCAGCAGCCAAGGGCAGGGACTAGGGAATGAGCAGTTCTTC. Protein sequence: CASSQGQGLGNEQFF. The whole variable domain, filled in from reference TRBV14 and TRBJ2-1, reads EAGVTQFPSHSVIEKGQTVTLRCDPISGHDNLYWYRRVMGKEIKFLLHFVKESKQDESGMPNNRFLAERTGGTYSTLKVQPAELEDSGVYFCASSQGQGLGNEQFFGPGTRLTVL.

V gene TRBV29-1 combines with J gene TRBJ2-7; 10 bases are a match to TRBD2. Losses at the gene ends were 7 bases for V and 3 bases for J; bases not matched to a gene: 15. The CDR3 is 16 residues long. In germline, CDR1 is SQVTM, CDR2 ANQGSEA. CDR3 protein: CSAIAESGRARYEQYF. CDR3 bases: TGCAGCGCCATAGCGGAAAGCGGGAGGGCCCGCTACGAGCAGTACTTC.

This clonotype was observed at least ten times. The chain recombines TRBV20-1 with TRBJ1-1, with no clear D. Trimming left V 0 bases short and J 2 bases short, with 10 bases between. The CDR3 is made up of 14 amino acids. The germline V gene has CDR1 DFQATT and CDR2 SNEGSKA (reference sequence). The CDR3 DNA reads as TGCAGTGCTAGAGACGCCCGAAGCAACACTGAAGCTTTCTTT. It is translated as CSARDARSNTEAFF.

The V gene is TRBV20-1, the J gene TRBJ2-1; no clear D gene. The CDR3 is made up of 15 amino acids. Germline V gives CDR1 DFQATT, CDR2 SNEGSKA (reference sequence). V shed 4 bases and J shed 0 bases, with 13 bases lying between them. CDR3 sequence: CSAIPGPRSYNEQFF. The CDR3 nucleotides are TGCAGTGCTATTCCCGGGCCCCGCTCCTACAATGAGCAGTTCTTC.

This clonotype was observed a few times. A much larger clonotype is one base distant, so this may be a read error. This chain joins TRBV4-1 and TRBJ2-3; D not resolved. The CDR3 sequence is 13 residues long. Trimming took 1 base from V and 8 from J, leaving 10 bases between them. The germline CDR1 and CDR2 sequences are MGHRA and YSYEKL. The CDR3 DNA reads TGCGCCAGCAGCCAAGTAAAGGGTCGTACGCAGTATTTT. It translates to CASSQVKGRTQYF.

The rearrangement joins TRBV20-1 to TRBJ2-7; D unresolved. The J call may be incorrect, as the DNA end agrees better with TRBJ2-5. The germline gives CDR1 DFQATT, CDR2 SNEGSKA (reference sequence). The CDR3 spans 11 residues. In DNA, the CDR3 is TGCAGTGCCCCCTTTCAAGAGACCCAGTACTTC. Its protein product is CSAPFQETQYF.

This clonotype was detected ten times or more. V gene TRBV12-3 or TRBV12-4 combines with J gene TRBJ2-3; tentatively, D is TRBD2 (5 bases). Between the trimmed V and J ends, which lost 6 bases and 8 bases, there was a span of 9 bases. This CDR3 region has 11 residues. The chain's CDR3 is CASSLLGTQYF. CDR3 coding DNA: TGTGCCAGCAGCTTACTAGGTACGCAGTATTTT.

V gene TRBV27 combines with J gene TRBJ1-2; D might be TRBD1 (5 bases). Germline assignment: CDR1 MNHEY and CDR2 SMNVEV (reference sequence). CDR3 length: 15 amino acids. The V end lost 5 bases, the J end lost 3 bases, and 16 bases lay between the germline ends. The CDR3 region has the DNA TGTGCCAGCAGTGACCCCTTCCAGGGATACTATGGCTACACCTTC. Its translation: CASSDPFQGYYGYTF.

The rearrangement joins TRBV4-2 to TRBJ2-1; TRBD2 agrees at 7 bases. The germline gives CDR1 LGHNA, CDR2 YNFKEQ. The V segment lost 0 bases and the J segment 2 bases; nucleotides outside the gene matches: 7. This CDR3 is built from 17 residues. The CDR3 DNA is TGTGCCAGCAGCCAAGATGAGGGCGGGGGTCCCTACAATGAGCAGTTCTTC. Translation gives CASSQDEGGGPYNEQFF.

V and J are TRBV12-5 and TRBJ2-1; either TRBD1 or TRBD2 may supply D (5 bases each). V dropped 5 bases and J dropped 10 bases, with 21 bases sitting between them. The germline CDR1 and CDR2 sequences are LGHNT and FRNRAP. The CDR3 runs 15 residues. The CDR3 protein is CASGPLDRLYYEQFF. The CDR3 DNA follows: TGTGCTAGTGGTCCCCTCGACAGACTATACTACGAGCAGTTCTTC.

The rearrangement links TRBV11-2 to TRBJ2-1; the D gene is possibly TRBD2 (5 bases). There are 15 residues in the CDR3. CDR1 and CDR2 from the germline V gene are SGHAT and FQNNGV. Trimming left V 5 bases short and J 2 bases short, with 13 bases between. The CDR3 spells CASSPSERPYNEQFF. The CDR3 region has the DNA TGTGCCAGCAGCCCATCGGAGCGGCCCTACAATGAGCAGTTCTTC.